This T cell receptor beta chain comes out of a study of OX40 agonist ivuxolimab in advanced cancers. Anyone with autoimmune disease history or systemic immunosuppression was excluded. Study observations and caveats: Dosing at 0.1 to 3.0 mg/kg was accompanied by clonal expansion of CD4+ and CD8+ blood T cells by week 6. The mean number of expanded clones was higher in CD8+ T cells than in CD4+.

This clone was recorded once. Antigen: not known. Profiling relied on immunoSEQ multiplex PCR, and the TCRdb table lists in-frame clones only, not all of them. Altogether about 66,000 clones are present, around 90% being singletons, with the ten largest covering 14%. This clonotype was sampled from an adult with an advanced solid tumor such as melanoma, head and neck, liver or kidney cancer. Sequencing used CD4+ or CD8+ T cells sorted from blood, obtained in a trial of the OX40 agonist ivuxolimab.

The CDR3 loop reads CASFIAGGSGELFF. DNA of the CDR3: TGCGCCAGCTTCATAGCGGGAGGTAGCGGGGAGCTGTTTTTT. V and J are TRBV5-1 and TRBJ2-2; 10 bases are shared with TRBD2. V gave up 7 bases and J gave up 7 bases; unmatched junction bases: 7. Germline V gene data show CDR1 as SGHRS and CDR2 as YFSETQ. CDR3 length: 14 residues.